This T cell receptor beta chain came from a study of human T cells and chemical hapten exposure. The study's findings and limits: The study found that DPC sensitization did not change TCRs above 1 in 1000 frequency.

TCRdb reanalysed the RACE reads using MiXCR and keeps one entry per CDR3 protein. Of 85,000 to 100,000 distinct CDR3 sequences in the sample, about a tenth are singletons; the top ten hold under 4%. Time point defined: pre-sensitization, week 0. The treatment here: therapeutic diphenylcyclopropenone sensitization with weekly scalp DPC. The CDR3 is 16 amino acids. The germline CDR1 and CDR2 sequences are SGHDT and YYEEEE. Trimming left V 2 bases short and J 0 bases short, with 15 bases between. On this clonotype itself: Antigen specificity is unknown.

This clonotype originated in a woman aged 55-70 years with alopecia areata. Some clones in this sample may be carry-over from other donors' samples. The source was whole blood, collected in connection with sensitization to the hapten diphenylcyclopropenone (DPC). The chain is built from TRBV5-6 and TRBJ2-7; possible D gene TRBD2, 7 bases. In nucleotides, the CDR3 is TGTGCCAGCAGCTTCGGGGGGCCTGCAGTCTCCTACGAGCAGTACTTC. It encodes CASSFGGPAVSYEQYF.